This T cell receptor beta chain was sequenced for a study of blood T cell repertoires in COVID-19. Background on the study: Samples taken during acute and convalescent COVID-19 were collected in the United States, Italy and Spain. PBMCs, B-cell-depleted T cells, or T cells were the source of the cDNA or gDNA that made up the material.

Per the study methods: Counts of nucleated cells, estimated from reference gene primer amplification, were obtained. Only in-frame clones appear in the TCRdb table, and some are missing; sequencing was by immunoSEQ multiplex PCR. That table is the source of V, J and clone size, and D and trimming were worked out from the DNA. The sample lists about 100,000 clones, about 80% occurring once. The TCR sequence derives from a man between 70 and 80 years old with active or convalescent COVID-19. Sequenced input: peripheral blood.

CDR3 sequence reads: CSASQIETQYF. The CDR3 bases are TGCAGTGCTAGTCAGATAGAGACCCAGTACTTC. The chain links TRBV20-1 to TRBJ2-5; D call uncertain. The CDR3 contains 11 residues. Trimming shortened V by 3 bases and J by 4 bases, and 6 bases separated the two germline ends. The V gene's germline CDR1 is DFQATT and CDR2 SNEGSKA (reference sequence).